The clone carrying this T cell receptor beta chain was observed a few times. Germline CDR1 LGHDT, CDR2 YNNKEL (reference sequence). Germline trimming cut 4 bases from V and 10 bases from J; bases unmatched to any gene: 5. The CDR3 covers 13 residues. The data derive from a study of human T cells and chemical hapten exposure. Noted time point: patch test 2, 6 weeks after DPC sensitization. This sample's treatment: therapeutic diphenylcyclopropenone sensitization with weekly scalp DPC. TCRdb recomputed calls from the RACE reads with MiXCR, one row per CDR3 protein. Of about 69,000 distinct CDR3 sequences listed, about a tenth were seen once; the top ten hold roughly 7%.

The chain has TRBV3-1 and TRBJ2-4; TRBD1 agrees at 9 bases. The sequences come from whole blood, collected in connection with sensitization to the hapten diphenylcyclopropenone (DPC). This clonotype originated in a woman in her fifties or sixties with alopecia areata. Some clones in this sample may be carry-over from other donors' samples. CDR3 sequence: CASSPGQGRIQYF. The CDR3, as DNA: TGTGCCAGCAGCCCAGGACAGGGGCGGATTCAGTACTTC.